These 24 T cell receptor beta chains share one sample of origin, sequenced in a study of blood T cell repertoires in COVID-19. The table came from immunoSEQ multiplex PCR; TCRdb's copy has only in-frame clones and leaves some out. The sample contains tens of thousands of clones, 65% to 90% of which appear only once. The specimen sequenced was peripheral blood. Every receptor here comes from a man aged 60-69 years with acute or convalescent COVID-19.

This clone turned up a few times. V is TRBV5-6 and J is TRBJ1-2; TRBD1 aligns across 10 bases. With V trimmed by 0 bases and J by 6 bases, 8 bases remained unmatched. The germline V gene has CDR1 SGHDT and CDR2 YYEEEE. There are 16 residues in the CDR3. CDR3 loop: CASSLGQGALLHGYTF. The DNA of the CDR3 is TGTGCCAGCAGCTTGGGACAGGGGGCGCTACTCCATGGCTACACCTTC.

The V call is TRBV27, the J call TRBJ2-3, with 9 bases identical to TRBD2. V shed 10 bases, J shed 2 bases, and the junction held 7 bases outside the gene matches. Germline CDR1 MNHEY, CDR2 SMNVEV (reference sequence). The CDR3 is 14 residues long. The CDR3 spells CANSSGESTDTQYF. Here the CDR3 DNA reads TGTGCCAACTCTAGCGGGGAATCCACAGATACGCAGTATTTT.

The CDR3 loop is CASSPPGLAGPYEQYF. CDR3 bases: TGTGCCAGCTCACCACCGGGACTAGCGGGACCCTACGAGCAGTACTTC. The rearrangement links TRBV18 to TRBJ2-7, with 13 bases lining up with TRBD2. Germline CDR1 reads KGHSH; CDR2 reads LQKENI. V trimming: 0 bases; J trimming: 2 bases; junction bases outside the gene matches: 1. The CDR3 sequence is 16 residues long.

This sequence joins TRBV19 and TRBJ1-6; 8 positions agree with TRBD1. The germline V gene has CDR1 LNHDA and CDR2 SQIVND (reference sequence). Trimming at V came to 4 bases and at J to 4 bases, leaving 6 bases not matched to a gene. The CDR3 totals 16 residues. DNA for the CDR3: TGTGCCAGTAGTACGTCAGGGACAGGATATAATTCACCCCTCCACTTT. Translated, it gives CASSTSGTGYNSPLHF.

This rearrangement joins TRBV3-1 (or the pseudogene TRBV3-2) to TRBJ2-6, with D possibly matching TRBD1 (6 bases). Germline V lookup: CDR1 LGHDT, CDR2 YNNKEL (reference sequence). The CDR3 consists of 17 residues. V lost 0 bases to trimming and J lost 2 bases, with 11 bases between them. CDR3 amino acids: CASSQDTTGPGANVLTF. The CDR3 coding sequence is TGTGCCAGCAGCCAAGATACTACAGGGCCTGGGGCCAACGTCCTGACTTTC.

This clone was observed once. The V gene is TRBV7-9, the J gene TRBJ2-7; D may be TRBD2 (6 bases). The CDR3 has 16 amino acids. Trimming stripped 0 bases from V and 0 bases from J, with 12 bases between. Germline assignment: CDR1 SEHNR and CDR2 FQNEAQ (reference sequence). The CDR3 region is CASSLAAGPGSYEQYF. The CDR3 DNA reads as TGTGCCAGCAGCTTAGCGGCGGGGCCCGGCTCCTACGAGCAGTACTTC.

The chain recombines TRBV3-1 (or the pseudogene TRBV3-2) with TRBJ2-7, with D hard to call. Trimming cost V 1 base and J 6 bases, with 4 bases left between them. The CDR3 runs 11 residues. From germline, CDR1 is LGHDT and CDR2 YNNKEL (reference sequence). CDR3 residues: CASSQVSEQYF. The CDR3 DNA follows: TGTGCCAGCAGCCAAGTCAGCGAGCAGTACTTC.

This clone was recorded a few times. The chain uses TRBV4-1 and TRBJ2-1; 8 nucleotides align to TRBD2. The CDR3 length is 15 residues. From germline, CDR1 is MGHRA and CDR2 YSYEKL. V gave up 3 bases and J gave up 8 bases; unmatched junction bases: 9. In DNA form, the CDR3 reads TGCGCCAGCAGCCAGCTTGGACTAGCCCGTGATGAGCAGTTCTTC. The encoded protein is CASSQLGLARDEQFF.

The chain has TRBV2 and TRBJ2-1, with D perhaps matching TRBD2 (6 bases). Germline loops: CDR1 SNHLY, CDR2 FYNNEI. CDR3 length equals 16 residues. The V and J ends lost 7 bases and 4 bases respectively, with 20 bases between them. This CDR3 reads CASITGTAPVYNEQFF. CDR3 nucleotide sequence: TGTGCCAGCATTACCGGGACTGCCCCCGTATACAATGAGCAGTTCTTC.

This chain links TRBV20-1 with TRBJ1-4, with TRBD1 as a possible D gene (6 bases). The V gene's germline CDR1 is DFQATT and CDR2 SNEGSKA (reference sequence). The CDR3 extends over 15 amino acids. The ends were cut back, 3 bases at V and 8 bases at J, with 19 bases in the middle. The CDR3 here is CSASAQGRVREKLFF. CDR3 coding DNA: TGCAGTGCTAGTGCCCAGGGGCGGGTACGGGAAAAACTGTTTTTT.

The V and J genes are TRBV5-4 and TRBJ1-1; the D gene is possibly TRBD1 (5 bases). V shed 0 bases and J shed 6 bases, with 9 bases lying between them. Germline V lookup: CDR1 SGHNT, CDR2 YYREEE (reference sequence). The CDR3 length is 13 residues. This chain's CDR3 is CASSLDTGAEAFF. Written as DNA, the CDR3 is TGTGCCAGCAGCTTGGACACAGGCGCTGAAGCTTTCTTT.

This clone came up once. The V and J genes are TRBV28 and TRBJ1-2, with a tentative D call TRBD1 (6 bases). CDR1 MDHEN and CDR2 SYDVKM come from the germline V gene. The CDR3 length is 12 residues. V gave up 5 bases and J gave up 8 bases, with 12 bases separating them. As DNA, the CDR3 is TGTGCCAGCAGTACGGGGGGCATAGGCTACACCTTC. Translation gives CASSTGGIGYTF.

This chain uses TRBV5-4 with TRBJ2-1; 8 bases match TRBD2. Germline assignment: CDR1 SGHNT and CDR2 YYREEE (reference sequence). J was trimmed by 4 bases and V by 3 bases; bases with no gene match: 6. The CDR3 consists of 15 residues. This CDR3 reads CASSSNLAGYNEQFF. The CDR3 coding sequence is TGTGCCAGCAGCTCGAATCTAGCGGGTTACAATGAGCAGTTCTTC.

Regarding this clone: Other DNA sequences in this specimen translate into the identical CDR3. The chain uses TRBV5-1 and TRBJ1-3; no clear D gene. CDR1 SGHRS and CDR2 YFSETQ come from the germline V gene. The germline V and J ends were trimmed by 0 bases and 4 bases, with 8 bases remaining between them. The CDR3 runs to 14 residues. This CDR3 reads CASSLGAPGNTIYF. In nucleotides, the CDR3 is TGCGCCAGCAGCTTGGGAGCCCCAGGAAACACCATATATTTT.

V usage is TRBV6-5 and J usage is TRBJ1-5; 8 bases are a match to TRBD1. The CDR3 spans 13 residues. The V gene's germline CDR1 is MNHEY and CDR2 SVGAGI. The junction had 1 base not matched to a gene; V was cut back by 4 bases and J by 5 bases. This CDR3 reads CASSLDRDQPQHF. CDR3 nucleotide sequence: TGTGCCAGCAGTTTGGACAGGGATCAGCCCCAGCATTTT.

The chain's CDR3 is CAHSGGSSYNEQFF. The CDR3 DNA reads TGTGCCCACAGCGGGGGAAGCTCCTACAATGAGCAGTTCTTC. This sequence joins TRBV7-9 and TRBJ2-1; 8 bases map to TRBD2. From germline, CDR1 is SEHNR and CDR2 FQNEAQ (reference sequence). CDR3 length: 14 residues. The V gene end was trimmed by 11 bases and the J gene end by 0 bases; junction bases not matched to a gene: 6.

This clone appeared once. This rearrangement joins TRBV21-1 to TRBJ2-3; the D segment call TRBD1 is taken from the table without a DNA check. TRBV21-1 has pseudogene status. The CDR3 extends over 15 amino acids. The CDR3 is CASRRDRGVGDTQYF. The CDR3 DNA sequence: TGTGCCAGCAGACGGGACAGGGGAGTTGGTGATACGCAGTATTTT.

This clone counts as medium-sized (0.01 to 0.1%). Different DNA sequences within this sample yield the same CDR3. The chain carries TRBV5-1 and TRBJ1-4; D gene unclear. Germline V CDR1 and CDR2: SGHRS, YFSETQ. The CDR3 length is 14 residues. V dropped 2 bases and J dropped 3 bases, with 8 bases sitting between them. CDR3 residues: CASSFGGSNEKLFF. The CDR3, as DNA: TGCGCCAGCAGCTTCGGCGGATCTAATGAAAAACTGTTTTTT.

The chain couples TRBV18 to TRBJ2-6, with a tentative D call TRBD1 (5 bases). This CDR3 has 16 amino acids. CDR1 is KGHSH, CDR2 LQKENI, per germline. Trimming cost V 4 bases and J 1 base, with 11 bases left between them. Here the CDR3 DNA reads TGTGCCAGCTCACTCTCAGGGATTTCTGGGGCCAACGTCCTGACTTTC. Amino acids: CASSLSGISGANVLTF.

The chain employs TRBV5-4 and TRBJ2-1; 8 nucleotides match TRBD2. Trimming cost V 1 base and J 1 base; bases outside gene matches: 10. Germline V gene data show CDR1 as SGHNT and CDR2 as YYREEE (reference sequence). This CDR3 has 18 residues. DNA of the CDR3: TGTGCCAGCAGCTTGCCCGGGCTAGCGGGTGCTTCCTACAATGAGCAGTTCTTC. Translated: CASSLPGLAGASYNEQFF. Complete variable domain (other parts from reference TRBV5-4 and TRBJ2-1): ETGVTQSPTHLIKTRGQQVTLRCSSQSGHNTVSWYQQALGQGPQFIFQYYREEENGRGNFPPRFSGLQFPNYSSELNVNALELDDSALYLCASSLPGLAGASYNEQFFGPGTRLTVL.

The chain recombines TRBV19 with TRBJ2-1; D may be TRBD2 (6 bases). V was trimmed by 6 bases and J by 4 bases, leaving 10 bases between them. The germline gives CDR1 LNHDA, CDR2 SQIVND (reference sequence). CDR3 length equals 13 residues. CDR3 in amino acids: CASSAGTYNEQFF. For the CDR3, the DNA is TGTGCCAGTAGCGCCGGGACTTACAATGAGCAGTTCTTC.

This rearrangement joins TRBV7-2 to TRBJ2-1; 10 nucleotides align to TRBD2. The CDR3 is 17 residues long. From germline, CDR1 is SGHTA and CDR2 FQGNSA. Germline trimming cut 5 bases from V and 7 bases from J; bases unmatched to any gene: 14. The CDR3 protein is CASSPQAGGLGWNEQFF. CDR3 bases: TGTGCCAGCAGCCCGCAAGCGGGGGGGCTTGGGTGGAATGAGCAGTTCTTC.

The chain has TRBV2 and TRBJ2-3; D possibly corresponds to TRBD2 (6 bases). V lost 5 bases, J lost 4 bases, and 13 bases lay in between. The CDR3 loop spans 14 amino acids. Germline values: CDR1 SNHLY, CDR2 FYNNEI. The CDR3 spells CASSSEGRADTQYF. CDR3 sequence (DNA): TGTGCCAGCAGTTCGGAGGGCCGAGCAGATACGCAGTATTTT. The full variable domain, completed using reference TRBV2 and TRBJ2-3, is EPEVTQTPSHQVTQMGQEVILRCVPISNHLYFYWYRQILGQKVEFLVSFYNNEISEKSEIFDDQFSVERPDGSNFTLKIRSTKLEDSAMYFCASSSEGRADTQYFGPGTRLTVL.

This rearrangement joins TRBV10-3 to TRBJ2-3; 8 bases agree with TRBD2. The CDR3 spans 12 residues. Germline V CDR1 and CDR2: ENHRY, SYGVKD. V dropped 10 bases and J dropped 6; count of bases not matched to a gene: 6. The chain's CDR3 is CATSGSGDTQYF. CDR3 in DNA: TGTGCCACAAGCGGGAGTGGTGATACGCAGTATTTT.